The source of this TCR beta chain is a study of blood T cell repertoires in COVID-19 (TCRdb year 2020). Regarding the complete study: Samples covering the acute and convalescent phases of COVID-19 were provided by collaborators in the United States, Italy and Spain. A freely available public database, intended as a resource for researchers studying the immune response to SARS-CoV-2, is where the repertoires were released. Subjects who had been exposed to COVID-19, were actively infected with it, or had recovered from it provided the deeply sampled blood TCRbeta repertoires that made up the dataset. The prospective study material was composed of cDNA or gDNA derived from T cells, B-cell-depleted T cells, or PBMCs. The samples were drawn from the first 160 participants of the ongoing ImmuneRACE study and from 1,254 subjects provided by 6 global collaborators. Sample metadata almost always included a de-identified subject ID, COVID-19 status, age in years and sex. Where available, HLA class I and class II types were obtained from metadata supplied by the sample provider rather than from assay-based typing.

V loses 8 bases of germline sequence and J loses 5 bases, and the interval between the two ends is 12 bases. For CDR1 and CDR2, the germline V gene lists MRHNA and SNTAGT. The CDR3 contains 12 residues, cysteine and phenylalanine counted. The sequence is cut down to CDR3 DNA, 36 bases in frame from base 1. The immunoSEQ Assay, a bias-controlled multiplex PCR, was used to amplify TCRbeta CDR3 regions from genomic DNA. The original pipeline was this. Within the assay, amplification of reference gene primers was used to estimate how many nucleated cells each sample contained. To quantify the absolute abundance of each unique TCRbeta CDR3 rearrangement, sequence reads were collapsed and filtered. For each sample, productive Simpson clonality was calculated as the square root of Simpson's diversity index over productive rearrangements. The table was pulled from immuneACCESS by TCRdb, which kept in-frame rearrangements only. Such tables lose some clones; where checked, under half of the loss comes from unresolved V genes, and the rest has no known cause. The V and J calls and clone size are taken from that table; D and trimming were inferred from the DNA. The sample has about 270,000 clones on record, 85% to 90% of them singletons. 2% to 3% of the sample belongs to the ten largest clones.

About this clone itself: The antigen it recognizes is unknown. No base qualities exist here, and no much larger clone lies one base off it.

Broader findings and caveats from the paper: The amount of clinical and demographic metadata varied by source and participant and was provided uncurated.

Participants in the prospective study were enrolled through a virtual design, were aged roughly 18 to 90 years, and lived in approximately 25 United States geographic areas. In the prospective study, cohorts were assigned on the basis of participant-reported clinical history obtained from a screening survey and a study questionnaire. ImmuneRACE Cohort 3 recovered participants were defined by two consecutive negative NP/OP PCR tests, healthcare professional clearance, or symptom resolution. Each participant in the prospective study had whole blood, serum and a nasopharyngeal or oropharyngeal swab collected by mobile phlebotomists. Over a roughly 2-month period, participants in the prospective study had the option of providing additional blood draws and questionnaires. Before DNA extraction, blood samples from the prospective study were shipped at room temperature or frozen.

The V gene is TRBV6-4 and the J gene is TRBJ1-2; the D segment could be TRBD1, given 5 matching bases. Material: PBMCs or T cells enriched from blood (not recorded which). The TCR was taken from a young woman who had recovered from COVID-19. The CDR3 loop reads CASGGGEYGYTF. The DNA sequence is as follows: TGTGCCAGCGGGGGGGGTGAGTATGGCTACACCTTC.